Detailed here is one T cell receptor beta chain. Its antigen is still unknown. Terminally differentiated effector memory CD45RA+ cells were excluded by CCR7 positive selection of CD45RO-negative cells. Each donor was a Caucasian adult residing in Nashville, Tennessee. Approximately 30,000 T cell genomes (approximately 210 ng DNA) went into each sorted-subset replicate. Some clones are missing from TCRdb's copy, which holds only in-frame ones; the method was immunoSEQ multiplex PCR. Of approximately 600,000 clones detected, around 95% appear once; the ten largest clones hold about 0.11%. The CDR3 sequence is 14 residues long. V was pared by 1 base and J by 6 bases, with 11 bases between. The V gene's germline CDR1 is MGHRA and CDR2 YSYEKL. This record belongs to a study of shared clonotypes between healthy human individuals. Study-level points and caveats: Rarefaction revealed incomplete sorted-subset sequencing despite large depth. It was the non-shared clonotypes that had lower generation probabilities than clonotypes shared by all four donors.

The sample was naive CD8+ T cells sorted from blood. The TCR was taken from a woman in her thirties in good health. V and J are TRBV4-1 and TRBJ2-3; the D is unclear. The CDR3, as DNA: TGCGCCAGCAGCCAAGCTCTAGGGTCCGATACGCAGTATTTT. Translation: CASSQALGSDTQYF.